This TCR beta chain was retrieved from a study of control samples from healthy donors and cancer patients. The CDR3 loop spans 13 amino acids. Germline-derived CDR1 and CDR2 are LNHDA and SQIVND (reference sequence). With 3 bases removed from V and 4 bases from J, the gap between germline ends came to 9 bases. Libraries were prepared by immunoSEQ multiplex PCR; TCRdb keeps only in-frame clonotypes and omits some of them. This sample carries 100,000 or so clones, approximately 83% of them seen once, and the ten largest clones take 13%. Source material: blood. The TCR comes from a woman aged 45-65 years in good health. The genes are TRBV19 and TRBJ1-2, with a weak D call TRBD1 (6 bases). The DNA of the CDR3 is TGTGCCAGTAGTATCCGGGACACCTATGGCTACACCTTC. Translated, it gives CASSIRDTYGYTF.